This record covers a single TCR beta chain. This sample is part of a study of CD8 T cells in Susac syndrome. Germline CDR1 and CDR2: SGHRS and YFSETQ. The V gene lost 1 base and the J gene lost 5 bases, with 13 bases spanning the gap. This CDR3 spans 15 amino acids. RNA in amounts of about 0.45 to 1 ug was reverse transcribed with random hexamers. TCRdb re-called the immunoSEQ multiplex PCR reads with MiXCR, one entry per CDR3 protein. The sample contains 75,000 to 80,000 distinct CDR3 sequences, around 94% of which appear only once. This chain connects TRBV5-1 to TRBJ2-1; possible D gene TRBD1, 6 bases. Sequencing was performed on CD8+ T cells from PBMCs. The clonotype was recovered from a human donor with Susac syndrome. Here the CDR3 DNA reads TGCGCCAGCAGCTTGACAGGGTTCCCTAACAATGAGCAGTTCTTC. Encoded protein: CASSLTGFPNNEQFF.